This entry is about one T cell receptor (beta chain). This record belongs to a study of technical replicates of blood from a handful of donors. The CDR3 runs 15 residues. The V gene's germline CDR1 is GTSNPN and CDR2 SVGIG (reference sequence). V gave up 1 base and J gave up 0 bases; unmatched junction bases: 3. TCRdb's copy holds only in-frame clones and misses some; the assay was immunoSEQ multiplex PCR. This table has 80,000 or so clones, about 94% appearing once. Sequencing was carried out using T cells isolated from PBMCs. This receptor was identified in a human donor in good health. The genes are TRBV30 and TRBJ1-3; TRBD1 agrees at 7 bases. CDR3 in amino acids: CAWSGQGFSGNTIYF. CDR3 in DNA: TGTGCCTGGAGTGGACAGGGCTTCTCTGGAAACACCATATATTTT.